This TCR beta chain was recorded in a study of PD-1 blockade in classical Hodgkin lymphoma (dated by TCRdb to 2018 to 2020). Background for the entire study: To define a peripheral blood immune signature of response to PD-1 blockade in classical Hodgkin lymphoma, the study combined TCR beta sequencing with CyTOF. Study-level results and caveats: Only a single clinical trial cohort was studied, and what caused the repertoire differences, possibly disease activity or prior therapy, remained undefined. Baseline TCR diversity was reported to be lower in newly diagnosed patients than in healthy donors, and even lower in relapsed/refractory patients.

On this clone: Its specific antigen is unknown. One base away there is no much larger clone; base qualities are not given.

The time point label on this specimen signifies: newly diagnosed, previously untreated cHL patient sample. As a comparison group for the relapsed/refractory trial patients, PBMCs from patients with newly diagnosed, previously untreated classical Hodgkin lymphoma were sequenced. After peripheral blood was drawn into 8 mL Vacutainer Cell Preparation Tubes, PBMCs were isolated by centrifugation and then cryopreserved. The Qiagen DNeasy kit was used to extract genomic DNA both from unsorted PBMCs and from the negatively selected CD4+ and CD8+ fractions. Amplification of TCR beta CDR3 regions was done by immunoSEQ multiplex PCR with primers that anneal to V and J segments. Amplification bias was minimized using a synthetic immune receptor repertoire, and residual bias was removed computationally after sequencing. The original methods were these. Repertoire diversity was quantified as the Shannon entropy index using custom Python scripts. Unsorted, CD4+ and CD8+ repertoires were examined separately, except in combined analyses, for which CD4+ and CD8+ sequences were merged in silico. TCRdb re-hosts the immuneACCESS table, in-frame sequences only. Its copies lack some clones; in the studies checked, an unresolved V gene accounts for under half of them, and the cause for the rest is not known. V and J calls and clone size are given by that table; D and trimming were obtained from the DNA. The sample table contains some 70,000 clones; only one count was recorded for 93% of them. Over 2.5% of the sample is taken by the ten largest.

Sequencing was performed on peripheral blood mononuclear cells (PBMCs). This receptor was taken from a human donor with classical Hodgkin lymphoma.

Here is the DNA: TGTGCCAGCAGCTTGGTAGGGGTGGGCACCGGGGAGCTGTTTTTT. The encoded protein is CASSLVGVGTGELFF. Here the chain combines TRBV7-2 and TRBJ2-2, and TRBD1 may be the D gene, going by 5 matching bases. Including the terminal cysteine and phenylalanine, the CDR3 comprises 15 residues. Here the CDR3 DNA is all that survives: 45 bases in frame from base 1. V and J are truncated by 3 bases and 4 bases respectively, leaving an intervening sequence of 12 bases. The germline V gene yields SGHTA for CDR1 and FQGNSA for CDR2.